This T cell receptor beta chain emerged from a study of blood T cell repertoires in COVID-19. About the research overall: Material from acute and convalescent COVID-19 was sourced from the United States, Italy and Spain.

CDR3 size: 19 residues. Germline CDR1 reads MNHEY; CDR2 reads SMNVEV (reference sequence). The junction had 10 bases not matched to a gene; V was cut back by 5 bases and J by 0 bases. Sequencing used immunoSEQ multiplex PCR; TCRdb keeps in-frame clones, though not all of them. The sample shows more than 400,000 clones, 80% to 90% of them seen only once. V and J are TRBV27 and TRBJ2-4; TRBD2 matches at 13 bases. The sequenced material came from peripheral blood. The TCR was taken from a human donor in a cohort sampled during active COVID-19. CDR3 amino acids: CASSTSGTSGIGAKNIQYF. CDR3 sequence (DNA): TGTGCCAGCAGTACCTCCGGGACTAGCGGGATTGGAGCCAAAAACATTCAGTACTTC.